The entry below describes one T cell receptor beta chain. The sample originates from a study of PD-1 and CTLA-4 blockade in melanoma. CDR3 length: 12 amino acids. Germline V lookup: CDR1 KGHDR, CDR2 SFDVKD. Trimming pared 4 bases from V and 7 bases from J, leaving 9 bases between. Measured with immunoSEQ multiplex PCR; TCRdb has only the in-frame clones, and not every one. The data contain fewer than 20,000 clones, approximately 70% of them singletons. Sequencing used CD8+ T cells from peripheral blood, obtained from a patient given anti-PD-1 treatment. This TCR came from a human donor with melanoma. This sequence joins TRBV24-1 and TRBJ2-5, with D hard to call. CDR3: CATSEHSRTQYF. For the CDR3, the DNA is TGTGCCACCAGTGAACATAGCCGGACCCAGTACTTC.